This T cell receptor (beta chain) was documented in a study of metastatic and nonmetastatic thyroid tumors. From germline, CDR1 is MGHRA and CDR2 YSYEKL. This CDR3 contains 16 residues. The V end lost 4 bases, the J end lost 4 bases, and 17 bases lay between the germline ends. None of the patients had undergone any treatment ahead of thyroid surgery. TCRdb re-analyzed the PCR reads through MiXCR. The table lists about 15,000 clones, around 25% of them singletons. This clone qualifies as medium-sized (0.01 to 0.1%). This rearrangement joins TRBV4-1 to TRBJ2-1, with D possibly matching TRBD1 (6 bases). The sample consisted of tumor tissue. The TCR sequence derives from a female donor with papillary thyroid cancer or a benign thyroid nodule (not recorded which). Some clones in this sample may be carry-over from other donors' samples. The CDR3 DNA is TGCGCCAGCAGCCCTAAAAGGGGGAGTTTGTACAATGAGCAGTTCTTC. Translated, it gives CASSPKRGSLYNEQFF.